Presented here are 22 T cell receptor beta chains from one specimen sequenced in a study of blood T cell repertoires in COVID-19. TCRdb keeps only in-frame clones here, not all; method: immunoSEQ multiplex PCR. The table lists 380,000 or so clones, more than 75% of them singletons, with more than 0.95% in the top ten. The sequencing sample was made of peripheral blood. The receptor source for this set is a human donor with acute or convalescent COVID-19. The donor label of this sample is uncertain.

The gene calls are TRBV7-9 and TRBJ2-3, with TRBD2 matching over 11 bases. The junction had 2 bases not matched to a gene; V was cut back by 6 bases and J by 3 bases. The CDR3 contains 14 residues. Germline V lookup: CDR1 SEHNR, CDR2 FQNEAQ (reference sequence). The DNA for the CDR3 is TGTGCCAGCAGGCGGACTAGCGGGACAGATACGCAGTATTTT. This sequence encodes CASRRTSGTDTQYF. Full variable domain (missing parts from reference TRBV7-9 and TRBJ2-3): DTGVSQNPRHKITKRGQNVTFRCDPISEHNRLYWYRQTLGQGPEFLTYFQNEAQLEKSRLLSDRFSAERPKGSFSTLEIQRTEQGDSAMYLCASRRTSGTDTQYFGPGTRLTVL.

This chain links TRBV19 with TRBJ1-4; 8 bases line up with TRBD1. The CDR3 length is 15 residues. V dropped 6 bases and J dropped 1; count of bases not matched to a gene: 4. The germline V gene encodes CDR1 LNHDA and CDR2 SQIVND (reference sequence). As DNA, the CDR3 is TGTGCCAGTAGCGACAGGGGTCGAACTAATGAAAAACTGTTTTTT. Its protein product is CASSDRGRTNEKLFF. Full variable domain (outside the CDR3, taken from reference TRBV19 and TRBJ1-4): DGGITQSPKYLFRKEGQNVTLSCEQNLNHDAMYWYRQDPGQGLRLIYYSQIVNDFQKGDIAEGYSVSREKKESFPLTVTSAQKNPTAFYLCASSDRGRTNEKLFFGSGTQLSVL.

This rearrangement joins TRBV6-5 to TRBJ1-2; D perhaps matches TRBD1 (5 bases). V dropped 5 bases and J dropped 8 bases, with 21 bases sitting between them. The CDR3 runs to 15 residues. Germline CDR1 and CDR2: MNHEY and SVGAGI. CDR3: CASSPSGRGRVGYTF. The CDR3 nucleotides read TGTGCCAGCAGTCCCTCCGGCCGGGGGAGAGTCGGCTACACCTTC.

The rearrangement links TRBV10-1 to TRBJ1-1; D not certain. Germline V gene data show CDR1 as WNHNN and CDR2 as SYGVQD (reference sequence). V gave up 4 bases and J gave up 4 bases, with 13 bases separating them. This CDR3 has 14 amino acids. Here the CDR3 DNA reads TGCGCCAGCAGTGTAGATCCGAACCTCACTGAAGCTTTCTTT. Residues: CASSVDPNLTEAFF.

The chain links TRBV29-1 to TRBJ2-3, with D tentatively TRBD1 (6 bases). The germline gives CDR1 SQVTM, CDR2 ANQGSEA. The CDR3 extends over 12 amino acids. Trimming stripped 7 bases from V and 6 bases from J, with 14 bases between. CDR3 sequence (DNA): TGCAGCGCCGCTCCAGGGGACGATACGCAGTATTTT. As protein: CSAAPGDDTQYF.

V gene TRBV2 combines with J gene TRBJ1-5; 9 bases map to TRBD1. Trimming took 4 bases from V and 7 from J; bases not matched to a gene: 2. The germline V gene has CDR1 SNHLY and CDR2 FYNNEI. The CDR3 spans 13 residues. The CDR3, as DNA: TGTGCCAGCAGTGGGGACAGGGTACAGCCCCAGCATTTT. It encodes CASSGDRVQPQHF.

This rearrangement joins TRBV6-4 to TRBJ1-1; D gene uncertain. The CDR3 totals 14 residues. V shed 2 bases and J shed 0 bases, with 7 bases lying between them. CDR1 and CDR2 (germline): MRHNA, SNTAGT. In DNA, the CDR3 is TGTGCCAGCAGTGACCACAGACTGAACACTGAAGCTTTCTTT. The encoded protein is CASSDHRLNTEAFF.

The V call is TRBV6-6, the J call TRBJ2-2; D might be TRBD2 (5 bases). The CDR3 covers 15 residues. CDR1 and CDR2 (germline): MNHNY, SVGAGI (reference sequence). Trimming pared 5 bases from V and 5 bases from J, leaving 15 bases between. The CDR3 DNA reads as TGTGCCAGCAGTAGTACCAAGACGGGAACCGGGGAGCTGTTTTTT. Protein: CASSSTKTGTGELFF.

In this sample, this clone turned up a few times. CDR3 amino acids: CASSLPPPQSYEQYF. The CDR3 nucleotides read TGTGCCAGCAGTCTTCCCCCGCCGCAGTCCTACGAGCAGTACTTC. The V gene is TRBV2, the J gene TRBJ2-7; D not certain. V was trimmed by 5 bases and J by 1 base, leaving 15 bases between them. The CDR3 runs 15 residues. Germline CDR1 reads SNHLY; CDR2 reads FYNNEI. Full variable domain (remainder filled in from reference TRBV2 and TRBJ2-7): EPEVTQTPSHQVTQMGQEVILRCVPISNHLYFYWYRQILGQKVEFLVSFYNNEISEKSEIFDDQFSVERPDGSNFTLKIRSTKLEDSAMYFCASSLPPPQSYEQYFGPGTRLTVT.

The CDR3 bases are TGTGCCAGCAGTGTACAGGGGGCGCGGGAAAAACTGTTTTTT. It encodes CASSVQGAREKLFF. The chain has TRBV14 and TRBJ1-4, with 9 bases matching TRBD1. J was trimmed by 8 bases and V by 6 bases; bases with no gene match: 7. The germline V gene encodes CDR1 SGHDN and CDR2 FVKESK. CDR3 length equals 14 residues.

As to this clone: The sample holds other DNA sequences that translate to the same CDR3. The rearrangement links TRBV2 to TRBJ1-1; D gene ambiguous. CDR3 length equals 12 residues. CDR1 and CDR2 (germline): SNHLY, FYNNEI. With 7 bases removed from V and 11 bases from J, the gap between germline ends came to 17 bases. The CDR3 nucleotides are TGTGCCAGCATGGGCTCTGGGTTTCTGGCTTTCTTT. Amino acids: CASMGSGFLAFF.

This sequence joins TRBV5-1 and TRBJ2-5; the D gene is possibly TRBD2 (5 bases). Germline lookup yields CDR1 SGHRS and CDR2 YFSETQ. This CDR3 region has 15 residues. Trimming cost V 0 bases and J 4 bases, with 13 bases left between them. The chain's CDR3 is CASSLVGVGAETQYF. The CDR3 DNA reads TGCGCCAGCAGCTTGGTCGGGGTAGGTGCAGAGACCCAGTACTTC.

The chain combines TRBV3-1 (or the pseudogene TRBV3-2) with TRBJ1-5; 8 bases align to TRBD1. The CDR3 is 17 amino acids. With 6 bases clipped from V and 2 bases from J, the junction kept 12 bases outside the gene matches. Germline assignment: CDR1 LGHDT and CDR2 YNNKEL (reference sequence). CDR3 sequence reads: CASRPGQERFGNQPQHF. CDR3 nucleotides: TGTGCCAGCAGACCGGGACAGGAGAGGTTTGGCAATCAGCCCCAGCATTTT.

This rearrangement joins TRBV6-5 to TRBJ2-7; no reliable D call. Germline CDR1 reads MNHEY; CDR2 reads SVGAGI. V was cut by 6 bases and J by 5 bases, with 17 bases left in between. The CDR3 loop spans 14 amino acids. This CDR3 is CASSNRFLGHEQYF. Here the CDR3 DNA reads TGTGCCAGCAGCAACCGGTTCCTTGGGCACGAGCAGTACTTC.

This clone has only one observation. The chain joins TRBV5-1 to TRBJ2-6; 7 positions match TRBD1. Germline CDR1 reads SGHRS; CDR2 reads YFSETQ. After removal of 2 bases from V and 0 bases from J, the junction contained 5 bases not matched to a gene. The CDR3 sequence is 17 residues long. The DNA of the CDR3 is TGCGCCAGCAGCTTAGGGGACAGTATCTCTGGGGCCAACGTCCTGACTTTC. This translates into CASSLGDSISGANVLTF.

This chain joins TRBV4-1 and TRBJ1-4; 11 bases line up with TRBD1. V gave up 4 bases and J gave up 10 bases; unmatched junction bases: 5. The CDR3 contains 14 residues. Germline-derived CDR1 and CDR2 are MGHRA and YSYEKL. The CDR3 DNA is TGCGCCAGCAGCCGGACAGGGGGCGCGGTAAAACTGTTTTTT. Residues: CASSRTGGAVKLFF.

As regards this clone: A read error may account for a junction end that differs from germline. The chain has TRBV7-2 and TRBJ2-2, with 8 bases matching TRBD2. Germline CDR1 SGHTA, CDR2 FQGNSA. This CDR3 region has 15 residues. The CDR3 DNA reads TGTGCCAGCAGCCTAGCGGGCCTGAACACCGGGGAGCTGTTTTTT. It yields the protein CASSLAGLNTGELFF.

CDR3 amino acids: CASSPPKRVGEQFF. CDR3 DNA sequence: TGTGCCAGCTCACCACCGAAGCGGGTTGGGGAGCAGTTCTTC. The genes are TRBV18 and TRBJ2-1; D is perhaps TRBD2 (6 bases). Trimming took 0 bases from V and 10 from J, leaving 13 bases between them. The CDR3 spans 14 residues. Germline V gene lookup returns CDR1 KGHSH and CDR2 LQKENI.

The gene calls are TRBV6-5 and TRBJ2-1; D perhaps matches TRBD2 (6 bases). V was cut by 6 bases and J by 5 bases, with 11 bases left in between. CDR1 MNHEY and CDR2 SVGAGI come from the germline V gene. This CDR3 comprises 13 residues. CDR3 region: CASRSWEDNEQFF. The CDR3 DNA reads TGTGCCAGCAGATCCTGGGAGGACAATGAGCAGTTCTTC.

The chain carries TRBV5-1 and TRBJ1-2; 10 positions agree with TRBD1. This CDR3 contains 17 residues. Germline V CDR1 and CDR2: SGHRS, YFSETQ. V lost 4 bases, J lost 5 bases, and 14 bases stayed unmatched. Here the CDR3 DNA reads TGCGCCAGCAGCACCCAAACTACCGGGACAGGGGTTTATGGCTACACCTTC. Protein: CASSTQTTGTGVYGYTF.

The V gene is TRBV27, the J gene TRBJ1-1; tentatively, D is TRBD1 (5 bases). V shed 6 bases and J shed 10 bases, with 18 bases lying between them. CDR1 is MNHEY, CDR2 SMNVEV, per germline (reference sequence). The CDR3 is 13 amino acids. The CDR3 coding sequence is TGTGCCAGCAGCCCCGGGGGAGGGCTGCTAGCTTTCTTT. Encoded protein: CASSPGGGLLAFF.

The chain carries TRBV5-1 and TRBJ2-2, with 8 bases matching TRBD1. The germline CDR1 and CDR2 sequences are SGHRS and YFSETQ. Losses at the gene ends were 0 bases for V and 4 bases for J; bases not matched to a gene: 5. The CDR3 extends over 16 amino acids. The CDR3 sequence is CASSLGQGRATGELFF. The CDR3 DNA reads TGCGCCAGCAGCTTGGGACAGGGGCGTGCCACCGGGGAGCTGTTTTTT. Filled out from reference TRBV5-1 and TRBJ2-2, the complete variable domain reads KAGVTQTPRYLIKTRGQQVTLSCSPISGHRSVSWYQQTPGQGLQFLFEYFSETQRNKGNFPGRFSGRQFSNSRSEMNVSTLELGDSALYLCASSLGQGRATGELFFGEGSRLTVL.